What follows are 17 T cell receptor beta chains derived from one specimen sequenced in a study of response to subunit inactivated influenza vaccine. TCRdb re-called the RT-PCR reads through MiXCR, storing one row per CDR3 protein. The table has hundreds of thousands of distinct CDR3 sequences, roughly 23% seen once. Sample: CD4+ T cells sorted from PBMCs, taken roughly 5 days after vaccination. These receptors came from a man aged 45-60 years who received an inactivated influenza vaccine.

This clonotype was counted ten times or more. The rearrangement links TRBV12-3 or TRBV12-4 to TRBJ2-7; 15 bases map to TRBD2. The ends lost 5 bases at V and 2 bases at J; junction bases unmatched: 7. This CDR3 has 17 amino acids. CDR3 nucleotides: TGTGCCAGCAGTGATTATAGGACTAGCGGGAGGGCCTACGAGCAGTACTTC. Translating it yields CASSDYRTSGRAYEQYF.

This clonotype occurred a few times. The chain links TRBV4-2 to TRBJ2-1, with TRBD2 matching 11 bases. The CDR3 covers 16 residues. After removal of 1 base from V and 9 bases from J, the junction contained 8 bases not matched to a gene. CDR1 and CDR2 (germline): LGHNA, YNFKEQ. For the CDR3, the DNA is TGTGCCAGCAGCCAAGTTAGCGGGAGGGCCTTGGTTGAGCAGTTCTTC. It yields the protein CASSQVSGRALVEQFF.

This clonotype was recorded a few times. J is TRBJ2-5 and V is TRBV20-1, with D unresolved. CDR1 is DFQATT and CDR2 is SNEGSKA in the germline V gene (reference sequence). CDR3 length: 12 amino acids. Deletions cut 3 bases from V and 1 base from J, with 6 bases between. The DNA of the CDR3 is TGCAGTGCTAGTAACGCCCAAGAGACCCAGTACTTC. It encodes CSASNAQETQYF.

The V call is TRBV2, the J call TRBJ2-3; unclear D gene. V was shortened by 7 bases and J by 8 bases, with 19 bases between the two germline ends. Germline V CDR1 and CDR2: SNHLY, FYNNEI. The CDR3 loop spans 14 amino acids. This CDR3 reads CASTIRLAPLTQYF. CDR3 nucleotides: TGTGCCAGCACGATTCGCCTCGCCCCCCTTACGCAGTATTTT.

The gene calls are TRBV5-5 and TRBJ2-3; D ambiguous. The germline gives CDR1 SGHKS, CDR2 YYEKEE (reference sequence). The length of the CDR3 is 18 residues. V was trimmed by 0 bases and J by 3 bases, leaving 20 bases between them. In DNA form, the CDR3 reads TGTGCCAGCAGCTTGGACCGGCGCGTTTTATTTGCTACAGATACGCAGTATTTT. Protein sequence: CASSLDRRVLFATDTQYF.

V usage is TRBV6-2 or TRBV6-3 and J usage is TRBJ2-5, with 9 bases aligning to TRBD1. The CDR3 spans 15 residues. V lost 8 bases, J lost 4 bases, and 11 bases stayed unmatched. Germline assignment: CDR1 MNHEY and CDR2 SVGEGT. The CDR3 here is CASGQIGTGRETQYF. CDR3 sequence (DNA): TGTGCCAGCGGACAGATCGGGACAGGGAGAGAGACCCAGTACTTC.

The table lists this clonotype with many counts. The chain joins TRBV29-1 to TRBJ2-3, with D possibly being TRBD1 (6 bases). This CDR3 is built from 16 residues. The germline CDR1 and CDR2 sequences are SQVTM and ANQGSEA. Trimming removed 4 bases from V and 2 bases from J, with 19 bases in between. This CDR3 is CSVAVGYSGVTDTQYF. CDR3 bases: TGCAGCGTTGCCGTTGGATATTCAGGGGTCACAGATACGCAGTATTTT.

The genes are TRBV4-3 and TRBJ1-6; maybe TRBD1 (5 bases). V was trimmed by 0 bases and J by 7 bases, leaving 16 bases between them. This CDR3 is built from 17 residues. Germline values: CDR1 LGHNA, CDR2 YSLEER. The chain's CDR3 is CASSQDSTPGSNSPLHF. The CDR3 DNA reads TGCGCCAGCAGCCAAGATAGCACTCCAGGGTCGAATTCACCCCTCCACTTT.

The sample holds a few counts of this clonotype. This rearrangement joins TRBV12-3 or TRBV12-4 to TRBJ2-1; 10 bases are a match to TRBD1. The CDR3 consists of 14 residues. V dropped 3 bases and J dropped 8; count of bases not matched to a gene: 4. As DNA, the CDR3 is TGTGCCAGCAGTTTGGGACAGGGGCCGGATGAGCAGTTCTTC. This translates into CASSLGQGPDEQFF.

This clonotype was seen more than once but under ten times. The chain links TRBV6-4 to TRBJ2-1; no clear D. Trimming left V 3 bases short and J 4 bases short, with 16 bases between. CDR3 size: 16 residues. Looked up from germline, CDR1 is MRHNA and CDR2 is SNTAGT. The CDR3 DNA sequence: TGTGCCAGCAGTGAAGAAGCTATAAGCGAATACAATGAGCAGTTCTTC. Translating gives CASSEEAISEYNEQFF.

The rearrangement links TRBV5-6 to TRBJ1-2; D is ambiguous. Deletions cut 0 bases from V and 8 bases from J, with 8 bases between. The germline CDR1 and CDR2 sequences are SGHDT and YYEEEE. The CDR3 covers 12 residues. The CDR3 region has the DNA TGTGCCAGCAGCTTGGCCAAGCGGGGCTACACCTTC. It encodes CASSLAKRGYTF.

This clonotype was seen a handful of times. This sequence joins TRBV12-3 or TRBV12-4 and TRBJ2-1; D remains unclear. The V and J ends lost 6 bases and 9 bases respectively, with 21 bases between them. CDR3 length: 15 residues. CDR3 sequence: CASSLQGDLFVEQFF. The CDR3 region has the DNA TGTGCCAGCAGCCTGCAAGGAGATCTTTTTGTTGAGCAGTTCTTC.

V and J are TRBV28 and TRBJ2-3; D might be TRBD1 or TRBD2, each matching 6 bases. Germline V gene data show CDR1 as MDHEN and CDR2 as SYDVKM. The V and J ends lost 6 bases and 6 bases respectively, with 16 bases between them. There are 14 residues in the CDR3. The CDR3 bases are TGTGCCAGCAGCCCAGCCGGGGGCTACGATACGCAGTATTTT. This codes for CASSPAGGYDTQYF.

This clonotype came up a few times. The chain joins TRBV12-3 or TRBV12-4 to TRBJ2-1; perhaps TRBD2 as D (6 bases). Trimming cost V 6 bases and J 9 bases, with 12 bases left between them. This CDR3 has 12 amino acids. CDR3 loop: CASSRGRGEQFF. CDR3 nucleotide sequence: TGTGCCAGCAGCCGTGGGCGGGGTGAGCAGTTCTTC.

This clonotype has more than one count but fewer than ten. The chain combines TRBV6-1 with TRBJ1-1; weak D call: TRBD1 (6 bases). V was shortened by 2 bases and J by 4 bases, with 17 bases between the two germline ends. Germline CDR1 reads MNHNS; CDR2 reads SASEGT. The CDR3 loop spans 16 amino acids. Here the CDR3 reads CASSEIDNRVGTEAFF. CDR3 DNA: TGTGCCAGCAGTGAAATAGATAACAGGGTCGGCACTGAAGCTTTCTTT.

The chain recombines TRBV5-4 with TRBJ2-3; 8 bases fit TRBD2. The germline CDR1 and CDR2 sequences are SGHNT and YYREEE (reference sequence). The CDR3 length is 15 residues. J gave up 7 bases and V 1 base, and 8 bases lay outside the gene matches. This CDR3 reads CASSLSSGRQNTQYF. The CDR3 region has the DNA TGTGCCAGCAGCTTGTCGAGCGGGAGACAAAATACGCAGTATTTT.

In its sample, this clonotype was seen a few times. This chain links TRBV12-3 or TRBV12-4 with TRBJ1-2; TRBD1 aligns across 7 bases. With 3 bases clipped from V and 6 bases from J, the junction kept 4 bases outside the gene matches. This CDR3 has 13 amino acids. CDR3 loop: CASSFRQGHGYTF. The CDR3 DNA reads TGTGCCAGCAGTTTTCGACAGGGACATGGCTACACCTTC.